These T cell receptor beta chains were read from a single sample in a study of human T cells and chemical hapten exposure. TCRdb reprocessed the RACE reads via MiXCR and lists one record per CDR3 protein. The table shows 97,000 or so distinct CDR3 sequences, with about 28% occurring only once. The starting material was whole blood, obtained in connection with sensitization to the hapten diphenylcyclopropenone (DPC). All receptors come from a man aged 35-49 years with alopecia areata. Some clones in this sample may be carry-over from other donors' samples. Both conserved end residues are part of each CDR3. The D gene is left open where the match is weak. Size tells how often a clone was seen (once, few, many) or the class of an expanded clone, and some rows leave it out.

d_gene: TRBD2; v_gene: TRBV10-3; abundance: few; j_gene: TRBJ2-1; CDR3nt: TGTGCCATCAGTGATCGCGTGACTAGCGGCAATGAGCAGTTCTTC; CDR3aa: CAISDRVTSGNEQFF
d_gene: TRBD2; v_gene: TRBV12-3/TRBV12-4; abundance: few; j_gene: TRBJ2-5; CDR3nt: TGTGCCAGCAGTGGTGGGACTAGCGGGAGTCGAGAGACCCAGTACTTC; CDR3aa: CASSGGTSGSRETQYF
d_gene: -; v_gene: TRBV7-8; abundance: few; j_gene: TRBJ2-5; CDR3nt: TGTGCCAGCAGCCCGACAGAGTACCAAGAGACCCAGTACTTC; CDR3aa: CASSPTEYQETQYF
d_gene: TRBD1; v_gene: TRBV20-1; abundance: -; j_gene: TRBJ2-3; CDR3nt: TGCAGTGCCGAAAACAGGGGGAGAAGCACAGATACGCAGTATTTT; CDR3aa: CSAENRGRSTDTQYF
d_gene: TRBD1; v_gene: TRBV6-5; abundance: -; j_gene: TRBJ1-5; CDR3nt: TGTGCCAGCAGTGAAACAGGGGTCAATCAGCCCCAGCATTTT; CDR3aa: CASSETGVNQPQHF
d_gene: TRBD1; v_gene: TRBV6-6; abundance: -; j_gene: TRBJ2-5; CDR3nt: TGTGCCAGCAGTTACGGACAGGGCTACCAAGAGACCCAGTACTTC; CDR3aa: CASSYGQGYQETQYF
d_gene: TRBD1; v_gene: TRBV20-1; abundance: -; j_gene: TRBJ2-5; CDR3nt: TGCAGTGCTAGAATTTGGGGACAGGGGGAGGGGGCCCAGTACTTC; CDR3aa: CSARIWGQGEGAQYF
d_gene: TRBD1; v_gene: TRBV4-1; abundance: once; j_gene: TRBJ2-1; CDR3nt: TGCGCCAGCAGCCTCTCCCCCAGGGACAGTCCCAACAATGAGCAGTTCTTC; CDR3aa: CASSLSPRDSPNNEQFF
d_gene: -; v_gene: TRBV5-1; abundance: -; j_gene: TRBJ2-1; CDR3nt: TGCGCCAGCAGCTTGACACCCCCTTACAATGAGCAGTTCTTC; CDR3aa: CASSLTPPYNEQFF
d_gene: -; v_gene: TRBV18; abundance: -; j_gene: TRBJ1-5; CDR3nt: TGTGCCAGCAGTCCAGGGAGCAATCAGCCCCAGCATTTT; CDR3aa: CASSPGSNQPQHF
d_gene: -; v_gene: TRBV2; abundance: -; j_gene: TRBJ2-1; CDR3nt: TGTGCCAGCACTCCCTTTGGTGGACAATACAATGAGCAGTTCTTC; CDR3aa: CASTPFGGQYNEQFF
d_gene: TRBD2; v_gene: TRBV7-8; abundance: -; j_gene: TRBJ2-7; CDR3nt: TGTGCCAGCAGCTTGGGACTATTATACGAGCAGTACTTC; CDR3aa: CASSLGLLYEQYF
d_gene: -; v_gene: TRBV20-1; abundance: -; j_gene: TRBJ1-1; CDR3nt: TGCAGTGCTAGGTCAAACGGCGGCAGGCAAGACACTGAAGCTTTCTTT; CDR3aa: CSARSNGGRQDTEAFF
d_gene: -; v_gene: TRBV27; abundance: -; j_gene: TRBJ2-7; CDR3nt: TGTGCCACCGGCGTGAGGTACGAGCAGTACTTC; CDR3aa: CATGVRYEQYF
d_gene: -; v_gene: TRBV28; abundance: -; j_gene: TRBJ2-3; CDR3nt: TGTGCCAGCAGGGCGCCGGGACCGAGCACAGATACGCAGTATTTT; CDR3aa: CASRAPGPSTDTQYF
d_gene: -; v_gene: TRBV10-1; abundance: -; j_gene: TRBJ1-1; CDR3nt: TGCGCCACATCGGCGGGGTTGAACACTGAAGCTTTCTTT; CDR3aa: CATSAGLNTEAFF
d_gene: TRBD2; v_gene: TRBV5-1; abundance: -; j_gene: TRBJ2-4; CDR3nt: TGCGCCAGCAGCTTGGAGGCTAGCGGGAGAGGAAACATTCAGTACTTC; CDR3aa: CASSLEASGRGNIQYF
d_gene: -; v_gene: TRBV20-1; abundance: -; j_gene: TRBJ2-7; CDR3nt: TGCAGTGCTAATTCAGTTCTAACCTTTTACGAGCAGTACTTC; CDR3aa: CSANSVLTFYEQYF
d_gene: -; v_gene: TRBV24-1; abundance: few; j_gene: TRBJ2-3; CDR3nt: TGTGCCACCAGTGATCGGGGGCGTGCTAGCACAGATACGCAGTATTTT; CDR3aa: CATSDRGRASTDTQYF
d_gene: TRBD1; v_gene: TRBV5-1; abundance: -; j_gene: TRBJ1-5; CDR3nt: TGCGCCAGCAGCCCAGGAGACAGGGCGAGGAGCAATCAGCCCCAGCATTTT; CDR3aa: CASSPGDRARSNQPQHF
d_gene: -; v_gene: TRBV29-1; abundance: many; j_gene: TRBJ2-1; CDR3nt: TGCAGCGTTGAATCCAGGGGTCACTCCTACAATGAGCAGTTCTTC; CDR3aa: CSVESRGHSYNEQFF
d_gene: TRBD2; v_gene: TRBV28; abundance: -; j_gene: TRBJ2-7; CDR3nt: TGTGCCAGCAGCCCCCTCGGACTAGCGAGCATCAAGCAGTACTTC; CDR3aa: CASSPLGLASIKQYF
d_gene: TRBD2; v_gene: TRBV28; abundance: few; j_gene: TRBJ2-3; CDR3nt: TGTGCCAGCAAGGTGTGGGGGACTAGCCTGAAATCTACGTGCACAGATACGCAGTATTTT; CDR3aa: CASKVWGTSLKSTCTDTQYF
d_gene: TRBD2; v_gene: TRBV4-1; abundance: -; j_gene: TRBJ2-5; CDR3nt: TGCGCCAGCAGCCAAGACCCCGTAGCGGGAGGAACTAAAGAGACCCAGTACTTC; CDR3aa: CASSQDPVAGGTKETQYF